This T cell receptor beta chain was documented in a study of Graves' ophthalmopathy and Graves' hyperthyroidism. About the study: Sampling took place at initial diagnosis, with peripheral blood obtained before any treatment.

The germline CDR1 and CDR2 sequences are DFQATT and SNEGSKA (reference sequence). This CDR3 comprises 12 residues. The V end was cut by 4 bases, the J end by 0 bases, with 6 bases between. Points from the study as a whole: Blood contained most expanded thyroid clonotypes exceeding 0.001 frequency. With over 85% sensitivity and over 65% specificity, a 13-signature model separated ophthalmopathy from stable hyperthyroidism.

The authors amplified TCR beta CDR3 regions, and they did so from RNA transcripts for repertoire sequencing. Second-round multiplex PCR came after a first-round RT-PCR that employed HTBI primers. TCRdb independently ran MiXCR on the multiplex PCR reads; one entry per CDR3 protein. The sample has 200,000 to 300,000 distinct CDR3 sequences; around 50% are singletons. In its sample, this clonotype was seen many times. The target antigen is unknown. Symptoms, serum thyroxine and TRAb, thyroid ultrasound, and orbital computed tomography formed the diagnostic basis. The specimen was peripheral blood. This TCR was recovered from an adult man with Graves' ophthalmopathy. This chain uses TRBV20-1 with TRBJ1-1, with no clear D. CDR3 in DNA: TGCAGTGCTAAGCAGGTGAACACTGAAGCTTTCTTT. Translated, it gives CSAKQVNTEAFF.